The clone carrying this TCR beta chain was recorded a few times. As yet, its antigen is unknown. The data derive from a study of T cells in localized non-small cell lung cancer. Libraries were prepared by immunoSEQ multiplex PCR; TCRdb keeps only in-frame clonotypes and omits some of them. Among about 4,000 clones, about 42% were seen once, and the ten largest hold 6% to 7%. Points from the study as a whole: Heterogeneity cannot be ruled out, as sequencing used one tumor region only.

The TCR was taken from a woman aged 35 to 75 with stage I lung adenocarcinoma. The material was lung tumor tissue, obtained before any cancer treatment.

DNA for the CDR3: TGTGCCACCAGCGGGAGTCGGGCTGGCTCCTACAATGAGCAGTTCTTC. This sequence encodes CATSGSRAGSYNEQFF. The V call is TRBV15, the J call TRBJ2-1; tentative D call: TRBD2 (5 bases). V lost 5 bases, J lost 0 bases, and 14 bases lay in between. In germline, CDR1 is LNHNV, CDR2 YYDKDF (reference sequence). The CDR3 spans 16 residues.